This T cell receptor beta chain was observed in a study of T cell responses to AZD1222 COVID-19 vaccine. CDR1 is SGDLS and CDR2 is YYNGEE in the germline V gene. The V gene lost 1 base and the J gene lost 4 bases, with 12 bases spanning the gap. This CDR3 is 14 amino acids long. TCRdb's copy holds only in-frame clones and misses some; the assay was immunoSEQ multiplex PCR. The repertoire consists of 150,000 or so clones, with approximately 93% occurring once and the leading ten covering 1% to 1.5%. The receptor was derived from an adult who received the AZD1222 COVID-19 vaccine. The sequencing here drew on peripheral blood, taken 28 days after the second AZD1222 dose. This rearrangement joins TRBV9 to TRBJ2-7; TRBD2 is a possible D gene (5 bases). The CDR3 spells CASSVMDGGYEQYF. CDR3 DNA: TGTGCCAGCAGCGTAATGGACGGAGGATACGAGCAGTACTTC.